This T cell receptor (beta chain) was profiled in a study of shared clonotypes between healthy human individuals. Study outcomes and limitations: Generation probabilities were higher for clonotypes shared across all four sorted-subset donors than for unshared ones.

This clone showed up just once. Its target is unknown. The same CDR3 is also encoded by other DNA sequences in this sample. CDR1 and CDR2 from the germline V gene are SNHLY and FYNNEI. V trimming: 4 bases; J trimming: 3 bases; junction bases outside the gene matches: 2. There are 15 residues in the CDR3. Assay used: immunoSEQ multiplex PCR; TCRdb lists only in-frame clones, some missing. The table has roughly 1,000,000 clones, 75% to 80% seen once. The chain carries TRBV2 and TRBJ2-1; 11 bases are shared with TRBD2. Sequenced material: memory CD4+ T cells from PBMCs. As to subset: CD45RA-negative fraction. This TCR was sampled from a man aged 18 to 29 in good health. Some clones in this sample may be carry-over from other donors' samples. In DNA, the CDR3 is TGTGCCAGCAGTGGGGGGACTAGCGGCTACAATGAGCAGTTCTTC. Residues: CASSGGTSGYNEQFF. The full variable domain, with the rest looked up from reference TRBV2 and TRBJ2-1, is EPEVTQTPSHQVTQMGQEVILRCVPISNHLYFYWYRQILGQKVEFLVSFYNNEISEKSEIFDDQFSVERPDGSNFTLKIRSTKLEDSAMYFCASSGGTSGYNEQFFGPGTRLTVL.